The 7 T cell receptor beta chains given below trace back to one sample, sequenced in a study of T cell clones after liver transplantation. Data came from immunoSEQ multiplex PCR; TCRdb stores just in-frame clones and leaves some out. The sample lists fewer than 70,000 clones, 71% seen once, with 15% in the top ten. Sequenced material: CD4+ T cells from blood, taken before liver transplant. The receptors derive from a human donor who received a liver transplant.

The rearrangement links TRBV19 to TRBJ1-1; D possibly corresponds to TRBD1 (5 bases). This CDR3 is 15 amino acids long. Per the germline V gene, CDR1 is LNHDA and CDR2 is SQIVND (reference sequence). Between the trimmed V and J ends, which lost 5 bases and 1 base, there was a span of 14 bases. CDR3 protein: CASSPLTVGNTEAFF. CDR3 DNA: TGTGCCAGTAGTCCCCTGACAGTCGGGAACACTGAAGCTTTCTTT.

This CDR3 reads CASSFNMNTEAFF. DNA of the CDR3: TGTGCCAGCAGCTTTAATATGAACACTGAAGCTTTCTTT. This rearrangement joins TRBV7-9 to TRBJ1-1; D remains unclear. Germline lookup yields CDR1 SEHNR and CDR2 FQNEAQ (reference sequence). This CDR3 has 13 amino acids. V lost 3 bases to trimming and J lost 0 bases, with 5 bases between them.

The CDR3 DNA reads as TGTGCCAGCTCACTTCGGACAGAGGATCAGCCCCAGCATTTT. This codes for CASSLRTEDQPQHF. J is TRBJ1-5 and V is TRBV18, with a tentative D call TRBD1 (6 bases). The CDR3 sequence is 14 residues long. Trimming cost V 4 bases and J 5 bases, with 12 bases left between them. Germline V gene lookup returns CDR1 KGHSH and CDR2 LQKENI.

The rearrangement uses TRBV28 and TRBJ2-6; D might be TRBD1 (5 bases). There are 16 residues in the CDR3. Per germline, CDR1 MDHEN and CDR2 SYDVKM. Trimming stripped 3 bases from V and 8 bases from J, with 17 bases between. CDR3 sequence: CASSFMRRRATNVLTF. CDR3 coding DNA: TGTGCCAGCAGTTTTATGAGGCGCAGGGCCACCAACGTCCTGACTTTC.

The V gene is TRBV10-2, the J gene TRBJ1-6, with TRBD1 matching 9 bases. V gave up 8 bases and J gave up 7 bases; unmatched junction bases: 6. The length of the CDR3 is 14 residues. From germline, CDR1 is WSHSY and CDR2 SAAADI. DNA of the CDR3: TGCGCCAGCCGAACCGGGACAGGGAATTCACCCCTCCACTTT. It translates to CASRTGTGNSPLHF.

The J gene is TRBJ2-3, the V gene TRBV30; 7 bases are shared with TRBD2. V dropped 2 bases and J dropped 0; count of bases not matched to a gene: 11. This CDR3 has 17 amino acids. From germline, CDR1 is GTSNPN and CDR2 SVGIG (reference sequence). The CDR3 sequence: CAWSKRGRRVSTDTQYF. The CDR3 DNA is TGTGCCTGGAGTAAGCGGGGTCGACGCGTTAGCACAGATACGCAGTATTTT.

The CDR3 here is CASISGGANTGELFF. CDR3 bases: TGTGCCAGCATTAGCGGGGGGGCGAACACCGGGGAGCTGTTTTTT. V gene TRBV6-5 combines with J gene TRBJ2-2; 11 bases fit TRBD2. Germline V gene sequence: CDR1 MNHEY, CDR2 SVGAGI. Unmatched junction bases numbered 1, after V lost 7 bases and J lost 0 bases. The CDR3 is 15 residues long.